What follows are 10 T cell receptor beta chains derived from one specimen sequenced in a study of radiation and T cells in renal cell carcinoma. The assay was immunoSEQ multiplex PCR, and TCRdb's table has in-frame clones only and misses some. The sample contains 30,000 to 40,000 clones, about 85% of which appear only once. Time point indicated: blood 4 weeks post-SBRT, at nephrectomy. The treatment was: 15 Gy SBRT to primary tumor, nephrectomy 4 weeks later. The specimen was blood, collected from a patient whose treatment included radiotherapy and nephrectomy. All receptors come from a man in his 60s with renal cell carcinoma.

This chain links TRBV19 with TRBJ1-5; TRBD1 might be the D (6 bases). The CDR3 is 15 amino acids. Germline V gene sequence: CDR1 LNHDA, CDR2 SQIVND (reference sequence). Trimming cost V 4 bases and J 3 bases, with 13 bases left between them. CDR3 sequence: CASSTTGSINQPQHF. The CDR3 DNA reads as TGTGCCAGTAGTACAACAGGGAGCATCAATCAGCCCCAGCATTTT. Supplemented by reference TRBV19 and TRBJ1-5, the full variable domain reads DGGITQSPKYLFRKEGQNVTLSCEQNLNHDAMYWYRQDPGQGLRLIYYSQIVNDFQKGDIAEGYSVSREKKESFPLTVTSAQKNPTAFYLCASSTTGSINQPQHFGDGTRLSIL.

The rearrangement joins TRBV7-9 to TRBJ2-7; D call uncertain. The CDR3 has 12 residues. Per germline, CDR1 SEHNR and CDR2 FQNEAQ (reference sequence). Deletions cut 1 base from V and 4 bases from J, with 5 bases between. CDR3 DNA: TGTGCCAGCAGCTTAGTAATTTACGAGCAGTACTTC. This translates into CASSLVIYEQYF. Full variable domain (outside the CDR3, taken from reference TRBV7-9 and TRBJ2-7): DTGVSQNPRHKITKRGQNVTFRCDPISEHNRLYWYRQTLGQGPEFLTYFQNEAQLEKSRLLSDRFSAERPKGSFSTLEIQRTEQGDSAMYLCASSLVIYEQYFGPGTRLTVT.

This chain joins TRBV18 and TRBJ2-3, with TRBD2 matching over 9 bases. This CDR3 is 15 amino acids long. CDR1 KGHSH and CDR2 LQKENI come from the germline V gene. V was pared by 3 bases and J by 3 bases, with 4 bases of the junction left unmatched. The CDR3 region is CASSPEREATDTQYF. CDR3 in DNA: TGTGCCAGCTCACCCGAGCGGGAGGCGACAGATACGCAGTATTTT. Full variable domain (remainder filled in from reference TRBV18 and TRBJ2-3): NAGVMQNPRHLVRRRGQEARLRCSPMKGHSHVYWYRQLPEEGLKFMVYLQKENIIDESGMPKERFSAEFPKEGPSILRIQQVVRGDSAAYFCASSPEREATDTQYFGPGTRLTVL.

This clone was seen a handful of times. The chain employs TRBV4-1 and TRBJ2-1, with D hard to call. CDR1 is MGHRA and CDR2 is YSYEKL in the germline V gene. V was pared by 1 base and J by 10 bases, with 8 bases between. The CDR3 is 12 amino acids. Here the CDR3 DNA reads TGCGCCAGCAGCCAAGGTAGCCGAGAGCAGTTCTTC. The encoded protein is CASSQGSREQFF.

V is TRBV30 and J is TRBJ2-7; a possible D gene is TRBD2 (6 bases). Germline lookup yields CDR1 GTSNPN and CDR2 SVGIG (reference sequence). The germline V and J ends were trimmed by 2 bases and 0 bases, with 11 bases remaining between them. This CDR3 region has 14 residues. CDR3 bases: TGTGCCTGGAGTTTAGCCGGGAGCTCCTACGAGCAGTACTTC. Protein: CAWSLAGSSYEQYF.

The chain joins TRBV27 to TRBJ1-5; possible D gene TRBD1, 6 bases. Trimming removed 6 bases from V and 5 bases from J, with 11 bases in between. Germline V gene lookup returns CDR1 MNHEY and CDR2 SMNVEV (reference sequence). The CDR3 loop spans 13 amino acids. The CDR3 here is CASSQGRDQPQHF. DNA for the CDR3: TGTGCCAGCAGCCAGGGGAGGGATCAGCCCCAGCATTTT.

The rearrangement uses TRBV5-4 and TRBJ1-2, with TRBD1 identical over 10 bases. V was clipped by 2 bases and J by 5 bases; unmatched bases: 3. This CDR3 spans 14 amino acids. Germline values: CDR1 SGHNT, CDR2 YYREEE (reference sequence). In nucleotides, the CDR3 is TGTGCCAGCAGCTTAGACAGGGGGCGGTATGGCTACACCTTC. Its protein product is CASSLDRGRYGYTF. The complete variable domain, with remaining parts taken from reference TRBV5-4 and TRBJ1-2, reads ETGVTQSPTHLIKTRGQQVTLRCSSQSGHNTVSWYQQALGQGPQFIFQYYREEENGRGNFPPRFSGLQFPNYSSELNVNALELDDSALYLCASSLDRGRYGYTFGSGTRLTVV.

This clone appeared a few times. The chain combines TRBV19 with TRBJ2-3; D might be TRBD1 or TRBD2, each matching 5 bases. V dropped 6 bases and J dropped 4 bases, with 17 bases sitting between them. Germline-derived CDR1 and CDR2 are LNHDA and SQIVND (reference sequence). The CDR3 runs 15 residues. The DNA of the CDR3 is TGTGCCAGTAGCATGGGGGAGACTAAGGCAGATACGCAGTATTTT. Protein sequence: CASSMGETKADTQYF.

As concerns this clone: The sample has other DNA sequences that encode this CDR3 too. The chain is built from TRBV6-5 and TRBJ1-2; D might be TRBD1 (5 bases). The V gene lost 0 bases and the J gene lost 0 bases, with 11 bases spanning the gap. CDR1 and CDR2 from the germline V gene are MNHEY and SVGAGI. The CDR3 covers 16 residues. The chain's CDR3 is CASSYSMGRANYGYTF. CDR3 DNA: TGTGCCAGCAGTTACTCGATGGGCAGGGCTAACTATGGCTACACCTTC.

This chain joins TRBV4-1 and TRBJ2-1; D gene uncertain. V was shortened by 0 bases and J by 8 bases, with 8 bases between the two germline ends. Germline V gives CDR1 MGHRA, CDR2 YSYEKL. The CDR3 is made up of 13 amino acids. Here the CDR3 DNA reads TGCGCCAGCAGCCAAGATCGGGTGGATGAGCAGTTCTTC. Translating it yields CASSQDRVDEQFF.